This T cell receptor beta chain was recorded in a study of CD8 T cells in Susac syndrome. An input of about 0.45 to 1 ug of RNA was subjected to reverse transcription using random hexamers. TCRdb ran MiXCR on the immunoSEQ multiplex PCR reads and lists one entry per CDR3 protein. This table has about 190,000 distinct CDR3 sequences, approximately 95% appearing once. V was clipped by 0 bases and J by 2 bases; unmatched bases: 7. Germline loops: CDR1 LGHDT, CDR2 YNNKEL (reference sequence). This CDR3 region has 17 residues. Sequenced: CD8+ T cells from PBMCs. The chain uses TRBV3-1 and TRBJ2-7; 10 positions match TRBD2. This receptor was identified in a human donor with Susac syndrome. DNA for the CDR3: TGTGCCAGCAGCCAAGACCTGGTAGCGGGGGGCCCCTACGAGCAGTACTTC. Translating it yields CASSQDLVAGGPYEQYF.